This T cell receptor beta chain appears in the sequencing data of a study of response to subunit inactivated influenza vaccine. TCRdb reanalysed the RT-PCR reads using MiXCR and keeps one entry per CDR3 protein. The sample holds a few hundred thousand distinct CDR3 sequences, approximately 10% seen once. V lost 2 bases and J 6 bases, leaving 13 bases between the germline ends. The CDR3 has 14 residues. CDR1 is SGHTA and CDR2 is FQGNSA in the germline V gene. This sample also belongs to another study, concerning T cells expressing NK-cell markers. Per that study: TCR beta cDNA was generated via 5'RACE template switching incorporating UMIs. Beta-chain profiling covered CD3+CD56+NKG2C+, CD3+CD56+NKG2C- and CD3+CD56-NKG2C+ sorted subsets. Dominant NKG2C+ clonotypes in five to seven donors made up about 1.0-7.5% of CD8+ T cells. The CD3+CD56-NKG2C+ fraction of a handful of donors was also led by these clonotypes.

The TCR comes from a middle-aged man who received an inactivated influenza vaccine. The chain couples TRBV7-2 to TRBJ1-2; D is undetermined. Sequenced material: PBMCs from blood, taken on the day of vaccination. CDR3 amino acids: CASSLRTESNGYTF. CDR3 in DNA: TGTGCCAGCAGCTTACGGACGGAGTCTAATGGCTACACCTTC.